This T cell receptor (beta chain) was retrieved from a study of Graves' ophthalmopathy and Graves' hyperthyroidism. Study-wide results and caveats: Ophthalmopathy was separated from stable hyperthyroidism by a 13-signature model with roughly 90% sensitivity and 81.08% specificity. Blood repertoires reportedly contained most expanded thyroid clonotypes above 0.001 frequency.

Amplified material comprised TCR beta CDR3 regions derived from RNA transcripts. First-round RT-PCR relied on HTBI primers, and a second-round multiplex PCR came next. MiXCR, applied by TCRdb to the multiplex PCR reads, yields one record per CDR3 protein. The sample lists almost 750,000 distinct CDR3 sequences; roughly two fifths were seen once. Concerning this clonotype itself: Its antigen is not known.

Orbital computed tomography, together with clinical symptoms, serum thyroxine, TRAb and thyroid ultrasound, was used for diagnosis. The TCR was taken from an adult man with Graves' ophthalmopathy. The source material was peripheral blood.

In nucleotides, the CDR3 is TGCGCCAGCAGCCAGGGGACTAGAGTCACCGGGGAGCTGTTTTTT. This gives the protein CASSQGTRVTGELFF. The V and J genes are TRBV4-3 and TRBJ2-2; 8 nucleotides match TRBD2. The CDR3 consists of 15 residues. V lost 3 bases, J lost 4 bases, and 4 bases stayed unmatched. CDR1 is LGHNA and CDR2 is YSLEER in the germline V gene.